Sequencing of this TCR beta chain was carried out in a study of preoperative IRX-2 immunotherapy in early breast cancer. TCRdb's table, derived via immunoSEQ multiplex PCR, lists solely in-frame clones and lacks some. The sample shows about 19,000 clones, 70% to 90% of them seen only once. The treatment is: preoperative locoregional IRX-2 cytokine immunotherapy. Samples came from a phase Ib trial of preoperative locoregional IRX-2 cytokine immunotherapy. Trimming pared 6 bases from V and 8 bases from J, leaving 19 bases between. CDR1 MNHGY and CDR2 SAAAGT come from the germline V gene. This CDR3 is 14 amino acids long.

This sequence joins TRBV6-8 and TRBJ1-2, with D unresolved. Sequences were derived from lymph node tissue, sampled after IRX-2 immunotherapy. The receptor's source is a human donor with breast cancer. CDR3 amino acids: CASSRIPGREGYTF. CDR3 DNA sequence: TGTGCCAGCAGCCGCATTCCCGGACGCGAAGGCTACACCTTC.